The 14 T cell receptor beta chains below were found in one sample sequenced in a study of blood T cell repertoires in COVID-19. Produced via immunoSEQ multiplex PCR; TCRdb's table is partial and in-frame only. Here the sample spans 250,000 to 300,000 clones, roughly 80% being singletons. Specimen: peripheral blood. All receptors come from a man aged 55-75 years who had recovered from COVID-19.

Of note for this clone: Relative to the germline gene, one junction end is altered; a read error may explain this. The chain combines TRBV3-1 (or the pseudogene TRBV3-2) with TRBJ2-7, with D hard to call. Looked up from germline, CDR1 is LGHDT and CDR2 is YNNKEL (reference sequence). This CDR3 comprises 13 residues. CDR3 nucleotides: TGTGCCAGCAACCAACCCCCCCAGGTCGAGCAGTACTTC. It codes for CASNQPPQVEQYF.

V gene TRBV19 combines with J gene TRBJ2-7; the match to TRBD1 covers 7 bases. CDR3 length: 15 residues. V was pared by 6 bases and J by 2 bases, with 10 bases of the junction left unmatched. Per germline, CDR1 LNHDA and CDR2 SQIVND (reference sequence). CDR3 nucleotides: TGTGCCAGTAGCTACAGGGGTCCCCCGGCCTACGAGCAGTACTTC. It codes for CASSYRGPPAYEQYF. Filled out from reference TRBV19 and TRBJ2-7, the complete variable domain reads DGGITQSPKYLFRKEGQNVTLSCEQNLNHDAMYWYRQDPGQGLRLIYYSQIVNDFQKGDIAEGYSVSREKKESFPLTVTSAQKNPTAFYLCASSYRGPPAYEQYFGPGTRLTVT.

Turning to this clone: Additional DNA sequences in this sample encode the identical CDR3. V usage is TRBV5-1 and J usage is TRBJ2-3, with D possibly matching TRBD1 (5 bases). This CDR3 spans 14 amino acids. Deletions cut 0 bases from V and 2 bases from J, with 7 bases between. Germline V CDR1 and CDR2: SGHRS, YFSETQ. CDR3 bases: TGCGCCAGCAGCTTGGCAGGGTTCACAGATACGCAGTATTTT. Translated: CASSLAGFTDTQYF.

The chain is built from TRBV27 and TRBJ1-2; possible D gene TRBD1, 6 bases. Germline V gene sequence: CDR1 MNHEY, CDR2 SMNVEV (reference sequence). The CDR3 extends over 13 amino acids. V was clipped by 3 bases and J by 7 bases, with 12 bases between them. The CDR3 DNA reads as TGTGCCAGCAGTTTTCGGGGGGCGAGTGGCTACACCTTC. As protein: CASSFRGASGYTF.

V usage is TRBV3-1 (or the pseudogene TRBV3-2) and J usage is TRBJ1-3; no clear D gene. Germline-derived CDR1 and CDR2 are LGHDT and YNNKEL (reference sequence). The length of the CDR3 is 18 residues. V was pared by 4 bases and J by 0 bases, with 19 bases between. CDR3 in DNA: TGTGCCAGCAGCCTACTTCTGAAACCTTTACCCTCTGGAAACACCATATATTTT. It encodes CASSLLLKPLPSGNTIYF.

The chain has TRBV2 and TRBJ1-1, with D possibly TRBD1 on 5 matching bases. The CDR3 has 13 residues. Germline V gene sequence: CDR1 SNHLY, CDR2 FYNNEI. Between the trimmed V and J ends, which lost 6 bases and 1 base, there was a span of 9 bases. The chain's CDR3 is CASRRRENTEAFF. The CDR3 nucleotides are TGTGCCAGCAGACGCAGGGAGAACACTGAAGCTTTCTTT.

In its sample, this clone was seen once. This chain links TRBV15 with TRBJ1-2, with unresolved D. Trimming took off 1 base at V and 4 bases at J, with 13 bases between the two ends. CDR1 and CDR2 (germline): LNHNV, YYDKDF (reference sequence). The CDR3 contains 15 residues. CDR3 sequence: CATSRGQDVSYGYTF. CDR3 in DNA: TGTGCCACCAGCAGAGGTCAGGATGTTAGCTATGGCTACACCTTC.

The CDR3: CASSLGQGRVMGTEAFF. The CDR3 region has the DNA TGCGCCAGCAGCTTGGGGCAGGGTAGGGTCATGGGCACTGAAGCTTTCTTT. The gene calls are TRBV5-1 and TRBJ1-1, with D maybe TRBD1 (5 bases). V was clipped by 0 bases and J by 4 bases, with 19 bases between them. CDR3 length: 17 amino acids. The germline V gene encodes CDR1 SGHRS and CDR2 YFSETQ.

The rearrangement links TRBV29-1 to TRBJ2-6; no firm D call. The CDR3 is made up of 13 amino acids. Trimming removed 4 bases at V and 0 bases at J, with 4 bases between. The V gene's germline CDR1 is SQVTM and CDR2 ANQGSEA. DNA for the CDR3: TGCAGCGTTGCTGTCTCTGGGGCCAACGTCCTGACTTTC. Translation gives CSVAVSGANVLTF.

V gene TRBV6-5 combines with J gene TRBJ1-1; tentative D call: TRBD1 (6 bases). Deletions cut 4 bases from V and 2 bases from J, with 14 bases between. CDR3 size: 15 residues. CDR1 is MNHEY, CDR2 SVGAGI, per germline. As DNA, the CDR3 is TGTGCCAGCAGTTCCGGACAGACGTCCAACACTGAAGCTTTCTTT. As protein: CASSSGQTSNTEAFF.

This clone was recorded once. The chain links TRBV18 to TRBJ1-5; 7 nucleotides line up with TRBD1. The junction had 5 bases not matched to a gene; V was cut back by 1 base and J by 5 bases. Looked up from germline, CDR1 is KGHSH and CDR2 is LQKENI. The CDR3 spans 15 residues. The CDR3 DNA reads TGTGCCAGCTCACCACGACAGGGTTTAGATCAGCCCCAGCATTTT. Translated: CASSPRQGLDQPQHF.

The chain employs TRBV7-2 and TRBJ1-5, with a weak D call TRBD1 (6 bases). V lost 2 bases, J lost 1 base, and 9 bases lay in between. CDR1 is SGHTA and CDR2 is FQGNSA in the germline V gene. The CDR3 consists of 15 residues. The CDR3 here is CASSLIQGSNQPQHF. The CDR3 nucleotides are TGTGCCAGCAGCTTAATTCAGGGGAGCAATCAGCCCCAGCATTTT. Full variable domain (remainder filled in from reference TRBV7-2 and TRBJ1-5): GAGVSQSPSNKVTEKGKDVELRCDPISGHTALYWYRQSLGQGLEFLIYFQGNSAPDKSGLPSDRFSAERTGGSVSTLTIQRTQQEDSAVYLCASSLIQGSNQPQHFGDGTRLSIL.

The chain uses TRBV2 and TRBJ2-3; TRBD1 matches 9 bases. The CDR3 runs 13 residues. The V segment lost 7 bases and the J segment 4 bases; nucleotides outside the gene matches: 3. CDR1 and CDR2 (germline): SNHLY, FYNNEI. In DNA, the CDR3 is TGTGCCAGCACCGGGACAGGGCCAGATACGCAGTATTTT. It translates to CASTGTGPDTQYF.

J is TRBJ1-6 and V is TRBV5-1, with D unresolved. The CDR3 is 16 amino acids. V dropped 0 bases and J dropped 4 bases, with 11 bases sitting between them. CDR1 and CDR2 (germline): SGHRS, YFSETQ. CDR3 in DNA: TGCGCCAGCAGCTTGGCTGGGCAGCAGTATAATTCACCCCTCCACTTT. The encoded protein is CASSLAGQQYNSPLHF.